This record covers a single TCR beta chain. Its target is unknown. These data come from a study of T cell responses to AZD1222 COVID-19 vaccine. The protocol was immunoSEQ multiplex PCR, while the TCRdb copy is restricted to in-frame clones and leaves out a portion. Among some 90,000 clones listed, about 88% were seen once. Study conclusions and caveats: Across the whole spike, CD4 TCRs peaked at regions 160-218 and 743-854. The donors showed a predominance of white British ancestry and of females, with possible underestimation of clonal diversity.

This CDR3 contains 15 residues. V was cut by 4 bases and J by 0 bases, with 12 bases left in between. Germline loops: CDR1 SGHAT, CDR2 FQNNGV. The J gene is TRBJ1-2, the V gene TRBV11-2; D is ambiguous. This material consisted of peripheral blood, taken on day 0 of AZD1222 vaccination. The clonotype was recovered from an adult in good health. The CDR3 loop reads CASSSRLRANYGYTF. CDR3 nucleotides: TGTGCCAGCAGCTCCCGCCTCAGAGCTAACTATGGCTACACCTTC.